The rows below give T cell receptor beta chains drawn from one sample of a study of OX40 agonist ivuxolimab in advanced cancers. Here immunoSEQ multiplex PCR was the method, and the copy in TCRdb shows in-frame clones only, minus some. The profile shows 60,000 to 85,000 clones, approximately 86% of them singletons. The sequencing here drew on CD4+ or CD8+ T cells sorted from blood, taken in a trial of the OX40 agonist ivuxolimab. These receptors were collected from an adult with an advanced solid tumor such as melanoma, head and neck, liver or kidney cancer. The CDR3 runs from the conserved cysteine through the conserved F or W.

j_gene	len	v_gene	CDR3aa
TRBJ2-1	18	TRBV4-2	CASSQGRTSGSLIYEQFF
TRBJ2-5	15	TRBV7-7	CASSLVTSGQETQYF
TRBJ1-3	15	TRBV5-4	CASSWSRGRENTIYF
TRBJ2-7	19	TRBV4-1	CASSHGLAGGFTSSYEQYF
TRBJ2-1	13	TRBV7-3	CASSLTLAGEQFF
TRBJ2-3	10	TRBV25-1	CAPPTEGPAF
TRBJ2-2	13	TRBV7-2	CASSLGGGGELFF
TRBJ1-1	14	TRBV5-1	CASSPSGLNTEAFF
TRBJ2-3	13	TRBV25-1	CASSGPGTDTQYF
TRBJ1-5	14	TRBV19	CASRFAGAFQPQHF
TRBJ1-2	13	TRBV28	CASRIRTDYGYTF
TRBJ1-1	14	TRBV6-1	CASSESSSRLKAFF
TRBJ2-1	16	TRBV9	CASSPRSGLVYNEQFF
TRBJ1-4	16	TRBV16	CASSQSEGTPNEKLFF